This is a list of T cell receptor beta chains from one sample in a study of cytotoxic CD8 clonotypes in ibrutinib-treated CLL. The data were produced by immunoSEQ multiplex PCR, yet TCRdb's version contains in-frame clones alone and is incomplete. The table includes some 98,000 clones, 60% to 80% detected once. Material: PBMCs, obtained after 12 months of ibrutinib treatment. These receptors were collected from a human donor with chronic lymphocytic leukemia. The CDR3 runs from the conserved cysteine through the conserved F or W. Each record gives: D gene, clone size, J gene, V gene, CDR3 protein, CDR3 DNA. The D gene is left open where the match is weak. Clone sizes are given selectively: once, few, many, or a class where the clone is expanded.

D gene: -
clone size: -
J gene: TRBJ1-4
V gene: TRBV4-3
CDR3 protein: CASSRDILEKLFF
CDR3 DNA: TGCGCCAGCAGCCGCGACATCTTGGAAAAACTGTTTTTT

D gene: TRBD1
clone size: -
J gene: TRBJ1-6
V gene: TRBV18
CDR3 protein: CASSLGGQGSQSLHF
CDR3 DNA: TGTGCCAGCTCACTAGGGGGACAGGGAAGTCAGTCCCTCCACTTT

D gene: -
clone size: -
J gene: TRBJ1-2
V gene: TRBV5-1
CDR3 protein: CASSLDTGGGGYTF
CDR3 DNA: TGCGCCAGCAGCTTGGATACTGGGGGCGGTGGCTACACCTTC

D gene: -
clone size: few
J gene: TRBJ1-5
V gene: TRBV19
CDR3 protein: CASNFNKERQPQHF
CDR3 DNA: TGTGCCAGTAATTTCAACAAGGAGCGACAGCCCCAGCATTTT

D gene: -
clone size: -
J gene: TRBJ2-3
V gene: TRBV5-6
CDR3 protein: CASSWGLGSTDTQYF
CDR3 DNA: TGTGCCAGCAGCTGGGGGCTGGGGAGCACAGATACGCAGTATTTT

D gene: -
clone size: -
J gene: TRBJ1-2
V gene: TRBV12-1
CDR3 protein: CARHGYTF
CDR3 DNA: TGTGCCCGGCATGGCTACACCTTC

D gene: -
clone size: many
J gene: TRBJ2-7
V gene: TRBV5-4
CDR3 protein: CASSLISGYEQYF
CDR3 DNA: TGTGCCAGCAGCTTGATCAGCGGCTACGAGCAGTACTTC

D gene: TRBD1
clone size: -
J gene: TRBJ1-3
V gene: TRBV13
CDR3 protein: CASSLSYSNDRAGNTIYF
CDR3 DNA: TGTGCCAGCAGCTTATCATATTCAAACGACAGGGCTGGAAACACCATATATTTT

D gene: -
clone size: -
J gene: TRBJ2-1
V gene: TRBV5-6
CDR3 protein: CASSLEQGTRYNEQFF
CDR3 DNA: TGTGCCAGCAGCTTAGAACAGGGAACCCGCTACAATGAGCAGTTCTTC

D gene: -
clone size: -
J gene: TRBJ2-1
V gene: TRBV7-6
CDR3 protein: CASSLEMGTNEQFF
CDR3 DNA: TGTGCCAGCAGCTTAGAGATGGGTACGAATGAGCAGTTCTTC

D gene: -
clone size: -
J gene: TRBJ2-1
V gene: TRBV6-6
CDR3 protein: CASSQTGMFF
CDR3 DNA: TGTGCCAGCAGCCAGACGGGAATGTTCTTC

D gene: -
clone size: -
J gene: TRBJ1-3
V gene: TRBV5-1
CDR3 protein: CASSVGTTSGNTIYF
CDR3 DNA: TGCGCCAGCAGCGTTGGGACGACCTCTGGAAACACCATATATTTT

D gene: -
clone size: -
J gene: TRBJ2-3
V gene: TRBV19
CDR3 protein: CASRQTGGTDTQYF
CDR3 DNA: TGTGCCAGTAGGCAGACAGGAGGCACAGATACGCAGTATTTT

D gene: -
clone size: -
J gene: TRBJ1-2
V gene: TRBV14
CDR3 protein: CASSRAPDSGYTF
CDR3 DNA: TGTGCCAGCAGCCGGGCTCCCGACAGTGGCTACACCTTC

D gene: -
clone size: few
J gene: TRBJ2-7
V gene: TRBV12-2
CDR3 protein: CASRPSTGQGAYEQYF
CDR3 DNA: TGTGCAAGTCGCCCGTCGACAGGACAGGGGGCCTACGAGCAGTACTTC

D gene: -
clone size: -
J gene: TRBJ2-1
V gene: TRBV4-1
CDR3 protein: CASSLGGGYCEPDSSYNEQFF
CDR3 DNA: TGCGCCAGCAGCCTGGGAGGAGGGTACTGCGAACCCGACAGCTCCTACAATGAGCAGTTCTTC

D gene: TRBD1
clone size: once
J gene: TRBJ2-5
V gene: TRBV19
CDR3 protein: CASSPRTGTQYF
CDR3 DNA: TGTGCCAGTAGTCCTAGGACAGGGACCCAGTACTTC

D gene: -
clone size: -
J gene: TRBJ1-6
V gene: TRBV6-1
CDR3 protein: CASRTHGPLHF
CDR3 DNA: TGTGCCAGCAGAACCCATGGGCCCCTCCACTTT

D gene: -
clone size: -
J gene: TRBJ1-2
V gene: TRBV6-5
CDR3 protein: CASRPPGGNYGYTF
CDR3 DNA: TGTGCCAGCAGGCCTCCGGGGGGTAACTATGGCTACACCTTC

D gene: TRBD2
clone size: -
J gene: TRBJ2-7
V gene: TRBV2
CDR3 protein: CASSILAGEHEQYF
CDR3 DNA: TGTGCCAGCAGTATACTAGCGGGGGAACACGAGCAGTACTTC

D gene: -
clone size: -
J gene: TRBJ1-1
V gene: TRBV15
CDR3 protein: CATSRDFSNEAFF
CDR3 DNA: TGTGCCACCAGCAGAGACTTCTCTAATGAAGCTTTCTTT

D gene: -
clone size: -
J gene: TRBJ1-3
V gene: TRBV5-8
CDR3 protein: CASSRGSSGNTIYF
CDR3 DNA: TGTGCCAGCAGCCGAGGGAGCTCTGGAAACACCATATATTTT

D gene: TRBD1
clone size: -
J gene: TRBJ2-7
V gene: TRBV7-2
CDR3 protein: CASSYVDRAYEQYF
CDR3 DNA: TGTGCCAGCAGCTATGTGGACAGGGCCTACGAGCAGTACTTC

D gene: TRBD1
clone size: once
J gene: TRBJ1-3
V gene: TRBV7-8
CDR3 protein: CASSLGTGSSGNTIYF
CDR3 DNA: TGTGCCAGCAGCTTAGGGACAGGAAGCTCTGGAAACACCATATATTTT

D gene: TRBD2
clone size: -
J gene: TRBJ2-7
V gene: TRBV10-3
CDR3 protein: CATRTSGGVSYEQYF
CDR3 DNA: TGTGCCACCCGGACTAGCGGGGGGGTTTCCTACGAGCAGTACTTC

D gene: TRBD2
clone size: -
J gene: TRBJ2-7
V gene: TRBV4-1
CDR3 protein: CASRASGGLTYEQYF
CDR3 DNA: TGCGCCAGCAGAGCTAGCGGGGGGTTAACCTACGAGCAGTACTTC